A selection of T cell receptor beta chains follows, all from one sample in a study of blood T cells in healthy people across ages. TCRdb reprocessed the 5' RACE reads with MiXCR, giving one entry per CDR3 protein. The data contain some 900,000 distinct CDR3 sequences, around 48% of them singletons. Material: blood. These TCRs come from a man aged 25-45 years in good health. CDR3s include the opening cysteine and the closing phenylalanine or tryptophan. D genes are given only for firm matches. A clone size is listed for some rows: how often the clone was seen (once, few, many), or a class if it is expanded.

v_gene	j_gene	d_gene	abundance	CDR3nt	CDR3aa
TRBV4-1	TRBJ2-1	-	-	TGCGCCAGCAGCCAAGATCCGCCCCAGGACAATGAGCAGTTCTTC	CASSQDPPQDNEQFF
TRBV5-1	TRBJ1-2	TRBD1	many	TGCGCCAGCTCCTCGTTTGGACAGGGGCAAGGTGGCTACACCTTC	CASSSFGQGQGGYTF
TRBV27	TRBJ2-1	TRBD2	-	TGTGCCAGCAGTTTAAGAGTTAGCGGGACTTTAGTCAACAATGAGCAGTTCTTC	CASSLRVSGTLVNNEQFF
TRBV6-5	TRBJ2-7	TRBD2	-	TGTGCCAGCACTTCTAGCGGGAGGAGGTACGAGCAGTACTTC	CASTSSGRRYEQYF
TRBV28	TRBJ2-5	TRBD1	few	TGTGCCAGCAGTTTGGGACAGGAGTATCAAGAGACCCAGTACTTC	CASSLGQEYQETQYF
TRBV10-3	TRBJ1-2	TRBD1	-	TGTGCCATCAGTGAGGGGACAGGGAACTATGGCTACACCTTC	CAISEGTGNYGYTF
TRBV20-1	TRBJ1-5	-	few	TGCAGTGCTCCGACGGGGGGGATCGGTCAGCCCCAGCATTTT	CSAPTGGIGQPQHF
TRBV7-9	TRBJ2-7	TRBD2	few	TGTGCCAGCAGTAAGACTAGCGGGGGATACGAGCAGTACTTC	CASSKTSGGYEQYF
TRBV29-1	TRBJ1-2	-	few	TGCAGCGTTGTTACCATGAGGGGCTACACCTTC	CSVVTMRGYTF
TRBV20-1	TRBJ2-7	-	-	TGCAGTGCTTGCTTAACCGACTACGAGCAGTACTTC	CSACLTDYEQYF
TRBV4-2	TRBJ2-7	TRBD1	-	TGTGCCAGCAGCCAAGATAGACGAGACAGGGGCTACGAGCAGTACTTC	CASSQDRRDRGYEQYF
TRBV11-2	TRBJ2-3	-	many	TGTGCCAGCAGCTTAGGAGCGGGAGATACGCAGTATTTT	CASSLGAGDTQYF
TRBV7-2	TRBJ1-3	-	-	TGTGCCAGCAGCTTAGCTGGGGGCGGAAACACCATATATTTT	CASSLAGGGNTIYF
TRBV6-2/TRBV6-3	TRBJ2-7	TRBD1	-	TGTGCCAGCAGTTACCGGACAGGTCGCCGCGAGCAGTACTTC	CASSYRTGRREQYF
TRBV13	TRBJ2-2	TRBD2	-	TGTGCCAGCAGTCCTAAACGTCTGGGACTAGTCTCTGGGGAGCTGTTTTTT	CASSPKRLGLVSGELFF